This T cell receptor beta chain was captured in a study of response to subunit inactivated influenza vaccine. TCRdb ran MiXCR on the RT-PCR reads and lists one entry per CDR3 protein. Of about 480,000 distinct CDR3 sequences in the sample, roughly 9.8% were seen once. The CDR3 runs to 14 residues. J gave up 6 bases and V 5 bases, and 12 bases lay outside the gene matches. The germline gives CDR1 DFQATT, CDR2 SNEGSKA (reference sequence). Sequences were derived from PBMCs from blood, sampled roughly 45 days after vaccination. The clonotype originates from a man aged 50 or older who received an inactivated influenza vaccine. The V gene is TRBV20-1, the J gene TRBJ1-1, with 7 bases aligning to TRBD1. Written as DNA, the CDR3 is TGCAGTGCTCTGAGAGACAGGGTATATCCTGAAGCTTTCTTT. It yields the protein CSALRDRVYPEAFF.